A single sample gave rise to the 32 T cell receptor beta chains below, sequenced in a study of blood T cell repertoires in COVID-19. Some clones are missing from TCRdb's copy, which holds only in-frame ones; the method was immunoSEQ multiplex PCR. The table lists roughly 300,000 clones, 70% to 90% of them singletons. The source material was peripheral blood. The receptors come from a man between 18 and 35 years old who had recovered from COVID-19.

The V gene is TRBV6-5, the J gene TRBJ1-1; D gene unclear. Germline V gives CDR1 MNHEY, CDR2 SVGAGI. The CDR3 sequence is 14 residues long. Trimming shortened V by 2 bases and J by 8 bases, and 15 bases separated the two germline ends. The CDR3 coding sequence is TGTGCCAGCAGTTACACGGGAGGACCGCGAGAAGCTTTCTTT. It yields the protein CASSYTGGPREAFF.

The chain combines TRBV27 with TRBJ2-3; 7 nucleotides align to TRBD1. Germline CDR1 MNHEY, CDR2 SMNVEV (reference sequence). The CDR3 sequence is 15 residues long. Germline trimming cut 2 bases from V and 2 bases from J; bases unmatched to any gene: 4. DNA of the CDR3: TGTGCCAGCAGTTTACTAGGGACAGACACAGATACGCAGTATTTT. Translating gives CASSLLGTDTDTQYF.

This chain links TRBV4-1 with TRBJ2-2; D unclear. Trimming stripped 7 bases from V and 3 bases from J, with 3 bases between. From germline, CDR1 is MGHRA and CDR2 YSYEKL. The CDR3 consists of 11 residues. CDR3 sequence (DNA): TGCGCCAGCAAGCACACCGGGGAGCTGTTTTTT. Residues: CASKHTGELFF.

The CDR3 reads CASSLRGLSGNTIYF. The CDR3 coding sequence is TGTGCCAGCAGTCTCAGGGGCCTCTCTGGAAACACCATATATTTT. The chain uses TRBV27 and TRBJ1-3; tentatively, D is TRBD1 (6 bases). Trimming cost V 5 bases and J 0 bases, with 11 bases left between them. Germline V gene data show CDR1 as MNHEY and CDR2 as SMNVEV (reference sequence). This CDR3 has 15 amino acids.

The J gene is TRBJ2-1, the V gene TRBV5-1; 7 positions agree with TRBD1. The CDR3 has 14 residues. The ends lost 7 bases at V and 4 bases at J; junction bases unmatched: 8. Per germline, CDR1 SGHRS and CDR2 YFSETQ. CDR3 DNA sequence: TGCGCCAGCTTGGACAGGCCGGGGTACAATGAGCAGTTCTTC. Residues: CASLDRPGYNEQFF.

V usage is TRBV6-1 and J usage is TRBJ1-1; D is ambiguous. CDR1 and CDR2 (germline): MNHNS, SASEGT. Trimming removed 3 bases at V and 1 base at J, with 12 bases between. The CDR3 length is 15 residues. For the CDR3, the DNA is TGTGCCAGCAGTGACCGGTCCCTTGGGAACACTGAAGCTTTCTTT. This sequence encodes CASSDRSLGNTEAFF.

The CDR3: CASSLVNRAIPDTEAFF. The CDR3 nucleotides read TGTGCCAGCAGTTTGGTCAACAGGGCTATTCCCGACACTGAAGCTTTCTTT. The chain combines TRBV27 with TRBJ1-1; D may be TRBD1 (6 bases). The CDR3 totals 17 residues. V was shortened by 3 bases and J by 3 bases, with 20 bases between the two germline ends. Per the germline V gene, CDR1 is MNHEY and CDR2 is SMNVEV (reference sequence).

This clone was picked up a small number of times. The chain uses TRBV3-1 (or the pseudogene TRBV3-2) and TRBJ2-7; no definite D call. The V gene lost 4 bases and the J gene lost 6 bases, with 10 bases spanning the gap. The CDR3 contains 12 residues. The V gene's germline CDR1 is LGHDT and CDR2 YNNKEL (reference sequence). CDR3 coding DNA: TGTGCCAGCAGCCTCGTCCCAGGCGAGCAGTACTTC. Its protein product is CASSLVPGEQYF.

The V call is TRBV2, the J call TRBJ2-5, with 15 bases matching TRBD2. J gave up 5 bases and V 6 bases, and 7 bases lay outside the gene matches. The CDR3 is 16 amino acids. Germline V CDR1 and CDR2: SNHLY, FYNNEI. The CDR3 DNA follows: TGTGCCAGCAGAGTAGGGACTAGCGGGGGGCAGGAGACCCAGTACTTC. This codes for CASRVGTSGGQETQYF. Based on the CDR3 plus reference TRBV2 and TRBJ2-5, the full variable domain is EPEVTQTPSHQVTQMGQEVILRCVPISNHLYFYWYRQILGQKVEFLVSFYNNEISEKSEIFDDQFSVERPDGSNFTLKIRSTKLEDSAMYFCASRVGTSGGQETQYFGPGTRLLVL.

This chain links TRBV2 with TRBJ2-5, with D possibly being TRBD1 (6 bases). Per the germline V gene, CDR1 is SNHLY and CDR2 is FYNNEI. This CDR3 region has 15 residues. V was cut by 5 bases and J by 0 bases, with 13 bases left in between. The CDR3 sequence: CASSQDRTNQETQYF. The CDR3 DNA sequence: TGTGCCAGCAGTCAAGACAGGACCAACCAAGAGACCCAGTACTTC.

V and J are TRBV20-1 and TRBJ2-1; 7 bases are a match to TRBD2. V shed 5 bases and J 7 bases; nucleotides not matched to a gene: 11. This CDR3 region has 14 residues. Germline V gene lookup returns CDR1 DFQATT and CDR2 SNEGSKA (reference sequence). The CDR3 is CSARGGRGNNEQFF. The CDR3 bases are TGCAGTGCTCGTGGGGGGAGGGGTAATAATGAGCAGTTCTTC.

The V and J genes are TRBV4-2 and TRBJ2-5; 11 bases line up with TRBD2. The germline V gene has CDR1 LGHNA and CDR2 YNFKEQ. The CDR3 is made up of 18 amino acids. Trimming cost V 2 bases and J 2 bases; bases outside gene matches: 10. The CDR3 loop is CASSQPTGTSGLQETQYF. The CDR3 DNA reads TGTGCCAGCAGCCAACCTACCGGGACTAGCGGACTACAAGAGACCCAGTACTTC.

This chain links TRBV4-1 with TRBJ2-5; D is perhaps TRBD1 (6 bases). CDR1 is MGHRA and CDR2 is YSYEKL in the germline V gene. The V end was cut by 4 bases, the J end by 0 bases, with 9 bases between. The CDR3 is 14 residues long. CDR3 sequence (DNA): TGCGCCAGCAGCCTCCAGGGGAACCAAGAGACCCAGTACTTC. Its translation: CASSLQGNQETQYF.

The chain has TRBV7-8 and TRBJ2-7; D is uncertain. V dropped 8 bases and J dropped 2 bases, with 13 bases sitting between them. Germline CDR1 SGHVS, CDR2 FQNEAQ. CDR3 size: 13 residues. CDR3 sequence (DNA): TGTGCCAGCGGTCCGGAGAGTACCTACGAGCAGTACTTC. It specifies CASGPESTYEQYF.

For the CDR3, the DNA is TGTGCCAGCAGCGTAGCAGAGGTGAACACTGAAGCTTTCTTT. Translated, it gives CASSVAEVNTEAFF. This chain connects TRBV9 to TRBJ1-1; D gene unclear. In germline, CDR1 is SGDLS, CDR2 YYNGEE. Trimming removed 0 bases from V and 0 bases from J, with 6 bases in between. The CDR3 is 14 residues long.

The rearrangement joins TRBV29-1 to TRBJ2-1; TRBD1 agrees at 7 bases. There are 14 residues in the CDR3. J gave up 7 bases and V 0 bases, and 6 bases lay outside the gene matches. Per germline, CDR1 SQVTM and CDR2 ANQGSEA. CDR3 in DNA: TGCAGCGTTGAAGATCGGAACAGGGGTAATGAGCAGTTCTTC. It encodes CSVEDRNRGNEQFF.

The CDR3 DNA reads as TGTGCCATCAGTGAGTCTGGACTACCGAGGGATGAGCAGTTCTTC. This sequence encodes CAISESGLPRDEQFF. The V gene is TRBV10-3, the J gene TRBJ2-1, with D tentatively TRBD2 (6 bases). Germline assignment: CDR1 ENHRY and CDR2 SYGVKD. This CDR3 contains 15 residues. Deletions cut 0 bases from V and 8 bases from J, with 14 bases between.

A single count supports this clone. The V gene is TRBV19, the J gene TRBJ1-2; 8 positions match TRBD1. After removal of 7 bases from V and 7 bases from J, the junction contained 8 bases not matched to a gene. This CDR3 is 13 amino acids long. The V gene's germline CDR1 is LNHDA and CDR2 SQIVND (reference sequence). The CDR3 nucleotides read TGTGCCAGTAATCCAGGACAGGGAACTGGCTACACCTTC. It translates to CASNPGQGTGYTF.

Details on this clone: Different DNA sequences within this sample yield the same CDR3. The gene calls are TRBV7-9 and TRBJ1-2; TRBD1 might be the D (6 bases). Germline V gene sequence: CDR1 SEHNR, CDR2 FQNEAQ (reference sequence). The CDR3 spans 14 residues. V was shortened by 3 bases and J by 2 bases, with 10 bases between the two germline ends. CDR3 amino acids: CASSLDSLNYGYTF. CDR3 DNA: TGTGCCAGCAGCTTGGACAGCTTAAACTATGGCTACACCTTC.

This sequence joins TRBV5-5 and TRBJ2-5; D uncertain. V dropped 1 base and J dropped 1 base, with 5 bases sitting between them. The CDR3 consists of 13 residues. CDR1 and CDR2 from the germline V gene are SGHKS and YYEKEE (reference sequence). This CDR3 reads CASSLYTQETQYF. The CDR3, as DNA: TGTGCCAGCAGCTTGTACACCCAAGAGACCCAGTACTTC.

CDR3 bases: TGTGCCAGCAGCCAAGCCCACCCGTCGATATCACTAGCGGTTAAAAACATTCAGTACTTC. This sequence encodes CASSQAHPSISLAVKNIQYF. This chain joins TRBV3-1 (or the pseudogene TRBV3-2) and TRBJ2-4; 8 bases are a match to TRBD2. The CDR3 contains 20 residues. Germline values: CDR1 LGHDT, CDR2 YNNKEL (reference sequence). V shed 1 base and J 4 bases; nucleotides not matched to a gene: 18.

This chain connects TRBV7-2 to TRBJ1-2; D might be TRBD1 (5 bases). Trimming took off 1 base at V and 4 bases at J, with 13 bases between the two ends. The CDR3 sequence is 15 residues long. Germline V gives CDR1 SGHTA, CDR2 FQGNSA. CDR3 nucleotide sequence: TGTGCCAGCAGCTTAGAGCCGGGACTCTTCTATGGCTACACCTTC. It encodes CASSLEPGLFYGYTF. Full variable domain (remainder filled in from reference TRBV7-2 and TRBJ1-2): GAGVSQSPSNKVTEKGKDVELRCDPISGHTALYWYRQSLGQGLEFLIYFQGNSAPDKSGLPSDRFSAERTGGSVSTLTIQRTQQEDSAVYLCASSLEPGLFYGYTFGSGTRLTVV.

The CDR3 sequence is CASRAPAGANTEAFF. In DNA, the CDR3 is TGTGCCAGCAGGGCCCCCGCGGGGGCGAACACTGAAGCTTTCTTT. V gene TRBV9 combines with J gene TRBJ1-1; possibly TRBD1 for D (6 bases). This CDR3 has 15 residues. Per germline, CDR1 SGDLS and CDR2 YYNGEE. Trimming took 5 bases from V and 1 from J, leaving 15 bases between them.

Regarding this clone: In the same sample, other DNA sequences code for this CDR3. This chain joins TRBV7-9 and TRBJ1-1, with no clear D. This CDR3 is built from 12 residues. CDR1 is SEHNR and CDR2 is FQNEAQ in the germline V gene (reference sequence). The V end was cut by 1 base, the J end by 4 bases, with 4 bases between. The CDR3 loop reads CASSLGVTEAFF. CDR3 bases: TGTGCCAGCAGCTTAGGCGTCACTGAAGCTTTCTTT.

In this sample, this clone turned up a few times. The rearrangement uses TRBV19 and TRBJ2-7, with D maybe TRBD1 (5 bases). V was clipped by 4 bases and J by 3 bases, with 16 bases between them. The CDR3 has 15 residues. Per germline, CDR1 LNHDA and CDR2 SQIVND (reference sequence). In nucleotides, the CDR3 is TGTGCCAGTAGTAAGGGTATGGACGGACACTACGAGCAGTACTTC. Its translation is CASSKGMDGHYEQYF.

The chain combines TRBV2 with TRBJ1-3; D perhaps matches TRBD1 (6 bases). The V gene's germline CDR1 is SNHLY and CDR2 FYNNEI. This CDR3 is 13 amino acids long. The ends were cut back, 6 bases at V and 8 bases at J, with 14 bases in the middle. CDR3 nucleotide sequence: TGTGCCAGCAGGCAGGGTGAGGGGGACACCATATATTTT. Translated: CASRQGEGDTIYF.

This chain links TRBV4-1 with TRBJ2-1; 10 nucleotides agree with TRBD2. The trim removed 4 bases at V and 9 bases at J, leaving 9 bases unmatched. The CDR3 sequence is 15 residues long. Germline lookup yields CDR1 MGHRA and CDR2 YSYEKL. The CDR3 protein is CASSLSAGGPSEQFF. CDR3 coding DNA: TGCGCCAGCAGCCTTTCAGCGGGAGGGCCGAGTGAGCAGTTCTTC.

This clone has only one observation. The CDR3 coding sequence is TGTGCCAGTAGTATAGGGGACACGGGTCAGCCCCAGCATTTT. It encodes CASSIGDTGQPQHF. The rearrangement links TRBV19 to TRBJ1-5, with D tentatively TRBD1 (6 bases). Germline V gene lookup returns CDR1 LNHDA and CDR2 SQIVND (reference sequence). The CDR3 consists of 14 residues. The V gene lost 1 base and the J gene lost 6 bases, with 10 bases spanning the gap.

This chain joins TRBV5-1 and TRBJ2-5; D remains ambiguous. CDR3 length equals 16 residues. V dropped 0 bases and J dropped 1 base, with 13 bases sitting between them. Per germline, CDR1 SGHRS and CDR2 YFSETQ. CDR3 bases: TGCGCCAGCAGCTTGGGAGGCTCAAACTTCCAAGAGACCCAGTACTTC. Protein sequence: CASSLGGSNFQETQYF.

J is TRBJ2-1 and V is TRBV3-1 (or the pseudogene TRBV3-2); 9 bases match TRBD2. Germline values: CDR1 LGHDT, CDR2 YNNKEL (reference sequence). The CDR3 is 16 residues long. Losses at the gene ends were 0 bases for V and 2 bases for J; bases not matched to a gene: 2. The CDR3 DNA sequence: TGTGCCAGCAGCCAAGATGCGGGGGGGACCTACAATGAGCAGTTCTTC. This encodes CASSQDAGGTYNEQFF.

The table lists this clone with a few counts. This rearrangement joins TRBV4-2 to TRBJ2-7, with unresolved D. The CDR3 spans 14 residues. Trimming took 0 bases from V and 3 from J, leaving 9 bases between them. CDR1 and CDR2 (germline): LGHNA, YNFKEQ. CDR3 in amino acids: CASSQDAADYEQYF. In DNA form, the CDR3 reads TGTGCCAGCAGCCAAGATGCGGCAGACTACGAGCAGTACTTC.

Written as DNA, the CDR3 is TGTGCCAGCAGGTCCGATGAAAAACTGTTTTTT. This gives the protein CASRSDEKLFF. The rearrangement uses TRBV6-5 and TRBJ1-4; no firm D call. The CDR3 has 11 amino acids. Trimming left V 6 bases short and J 6 bases short, with 5 bases between. Germline-derived CDR1 and CDR2 are MNHEY and SVGAGI.